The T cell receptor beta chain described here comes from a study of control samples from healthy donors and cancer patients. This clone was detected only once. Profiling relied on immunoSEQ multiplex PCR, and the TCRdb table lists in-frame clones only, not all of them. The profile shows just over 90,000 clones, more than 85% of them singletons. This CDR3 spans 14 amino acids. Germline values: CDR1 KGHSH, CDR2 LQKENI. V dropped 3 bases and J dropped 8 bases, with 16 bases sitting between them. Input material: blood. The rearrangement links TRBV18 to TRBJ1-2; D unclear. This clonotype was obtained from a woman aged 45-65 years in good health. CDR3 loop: CASSPPGEPWGYTF. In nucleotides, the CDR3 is TGTGCCAGCTCACCGCCTGGGGAGCCATGGGGCTACACCTTC.